This T cell receptor beta chain was retrieved from a study of blood T cell repertoires in COVID-19. Across the whole study: PBMCs, B-cell-depleted T cells, or T cells provided the cDNA or gDNA that made up the material.

CDR3 length: 16 amino acids. Deletions cut 0 bases from V and 2 bases from J, with 13 bases between. Germline V gives CDR1 SGHRS, CDR2 YFSETQ. Original processing methods: Estimates of nucleated cell counts were drawn from the amplification of reference gene primers. Method: immunoSEQ multiplex PCR; TCRdb's copy keeps in-frame clones and lacks some. V and J calls and clone size follow that table, whereas D and trimming were derived from the DNA. Of more than 200,000 clones listed, over 70% are singletons. The origin of this receptor is a woman of 80 years or more with acute or convalescent COVID-19. The sequencing sample was made of peripheral blood. V gene TRBV5-1 combines with J gene TRBJ2-3, with D perhaps matching TRBD2 (6 bases). CDR3 protein: CASSLDGRGLTDTQYF. CDR3 coding DNA: TGCGCCAGCAGCTTGGACGGGCGGGGACTCACAGATACGCAGTATTTT. The whole variable domain, remainder taken from reference TRBV5-1 and TRBJ2-3, is KAGVTQTPRYLIKTRGQQVTLSCSPISGHRSVSWYQQTPGQGLQFLFEYFSETQRNKGNFPGRFSGRQFSNSRSEMNVSTLELGDSALYLCASSLDGRGLTDTQYFGPGTRLTVL.